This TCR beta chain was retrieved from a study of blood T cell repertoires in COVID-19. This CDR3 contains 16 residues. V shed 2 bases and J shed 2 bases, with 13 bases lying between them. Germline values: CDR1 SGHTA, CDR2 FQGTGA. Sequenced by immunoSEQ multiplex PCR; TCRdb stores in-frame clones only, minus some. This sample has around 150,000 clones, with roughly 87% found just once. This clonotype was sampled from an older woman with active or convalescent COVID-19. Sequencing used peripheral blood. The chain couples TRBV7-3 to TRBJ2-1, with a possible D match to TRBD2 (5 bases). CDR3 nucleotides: TGTGCCAGCAGCTTAGAGCCGGGGTCAGCCTACAATGAGCAGTTCTTC. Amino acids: CASSLEPGSAYNEQFF.